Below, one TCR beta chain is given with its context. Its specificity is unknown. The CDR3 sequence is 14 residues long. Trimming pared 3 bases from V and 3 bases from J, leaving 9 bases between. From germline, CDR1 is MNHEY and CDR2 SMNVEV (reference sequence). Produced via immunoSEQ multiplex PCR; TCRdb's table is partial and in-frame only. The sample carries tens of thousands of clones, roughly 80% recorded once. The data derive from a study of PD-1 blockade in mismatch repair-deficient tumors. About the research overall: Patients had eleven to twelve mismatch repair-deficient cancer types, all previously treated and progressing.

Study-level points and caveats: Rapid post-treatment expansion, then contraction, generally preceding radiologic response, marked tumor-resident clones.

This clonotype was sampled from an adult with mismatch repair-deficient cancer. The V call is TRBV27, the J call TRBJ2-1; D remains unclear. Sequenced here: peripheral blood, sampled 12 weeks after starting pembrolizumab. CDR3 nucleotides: TGTGCCAGCAGTTTCGGGCAGCACTACAATGAGCAGTTCTTC. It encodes CASSFGQHYNEQFF.